This is a list of T cell receptor beta chains from one sample in a study of T cells in tuberculosis. Here immunoSEQ multiplex PCR was the method, and the copy in TCRdb shows in-frame clones only, minus some. There are around 45,000 clones in the sample; roughly 94% occur only once, and under 2% lies in the top ten. The sequenced sample consisted of PBMCs. These TCRs come from a donor aged 10 to 29 with latent tuberculosis or without tuberculosis infection. Some clones in this sample may be carry-over from other donors' samples. Each CDR3 is given with its conserved first and last residue. Fields, in order: D gene, J gene, clone size, V gene, CDR3 DNA, CDR3 protein. D genes are given only for firm matches. The size field is filled for only some rows; it gives once, few, many or a size class.

.	TRBJ1-1	.	TRBV14	TGTGCCAGCAGCCAAGGTTGGGAAACAGGGCCGAACACTGAAGCTTTCTTT	CASSQGWETGPNTEAFF
.	TRBJ1-5	.	TRBV6-1	TGTGCCAGCACAGGGGGCAATCAGCCCCAGCATTTT	CASTGGNQPQHF
.	TRBJ1-5	.	TRBV10-2	TGCGCCAGCAGTGAGTCTTTCTCGGGGGTTCAGAATCAGCCCCAGCATTTT	CASSESFSGVQNQPQHF
TRBD2	TRBJ2-1	.	TRBV28	TGTGCCAGCAGTTTATGGCGGGAGAGGAACAATGAGCAGTTCTTC	CASSLWRERNNEQFF
.	TRBJ1-2	.	TRBV5-1	TGCGCCAGCAGCTTGCAGGCGCAAGAAGGTGGCTACACCTTC	CASSLQAQEGGYTF
TRBD2	TRBJ2-3	.	TRBV6-6	TGTGCCAGCAGTTTAGCGGGGGCCCGCACAGATACGCAGTATTTT	CASSLAGARTDTQYF
TRBD1	TRBJ1-1	.	TRBV7-9	TGTGCCAGCAGCCGAACCTCCGGGACAGGGAGCACTGAAGCTTTCTTT	CASSRTSGTGSTEAFF
TRBD2	TRBJ2-7	once	TRBV7-2	TGTGCCAGCAGCATCCCTAGCGGGAGGTGGTACGAGCAGTACTTC	CASSIPSGRWYEQYF
.	TRBJ2-7	.	TRBV9	TGTGCCAGCAGCGTAGGAGGTGACCCCTCCTACGAGCAGTACTTC	CASSVGGDPSYEQYF
TRBD1	TRBJ1-1	.	TRBV29-1	TGCAGCGTTGTGAGACAGGGGGACACTGAAGCTTTCTTT	CSVVRQGDTEAFF
TRBD2	TRBJ2-3	.	TRBV30	TGTGCCTGGATTCTCAGCGGGACGGATACGCAGTATTTT	CAWILSGTDTQYF
.	TRBJ2-1	.	TRBV28	TGTGCCAGCAGTCTACCGGGGGTGGCTCAGGTGAGCTCCTACAATGAGCAGTTCTTC	CASSLPGVAQVSSYNEQFF
.	TRBJ2-6	.	TRBV27	TGTGCCAGCAGTTTATCATTCGGGGGTGGGGCCAACGTCCTGACTTTC	CASSLSFGGGANVLTF
.	TRBJ1-2	.	TRBV11-2	TGTGCCAGCAGCTTAACAGATAACTATGGCTACACCTTC	CASSLTDNYGYTF
.	TRBJ2-5	once	TRBV28	TGTGCCAGCAGTTTCAGGCTTAAGGAGACCCAGTACTTC	CASSFRLKETQYF
.	TRBJ1-5	.	TRBV7-6	TGTGCCAGCAGCTTACGGCCGAGAGGTGGGAGTAGCAATCAGCCCCAGCATTTT	CASSLRPRGGSSNQPQHF
TRBD1	TRBJ1-2	.	TRBV6-1	TGTGCCAGCAGTGAAGGGGGACAGGCGTGGAGGAAAGGCTACACCTTC	CASSEGGQAWRKGYTF
.	TRBJ2-3	.	TRBV19	TGTGCCAGTAAGTTACAGAGCACAGATACGCAGTATTTT	CASKLQSTDTQYF
.	TRBJ2-7	.	TRBV5-5	TGTGCCAGCAGCTTGACGGGAGCAACCTACGAGCAGTACTTC	CASSLTGATYEQYF
.	TRBJ2-7	.	TRBV11-2	TGTGCCAGCAGCTTGAGGGTCCTCTCCTACGAGCAGTACTTC	CASSLRVLSYEQYF
TRBD1	TRBJ1-1	.	TRBV7-2	TGTGCCAGCAGCTTACTGGGACAGGGTAGCACTGAAGCTTTCTTT	CASSLLGQGSTEAFF
TRBD2	TRBJ2-1	.	TRBV15	TGTGCCACCAGCAGCCTACTAGCGGGACGTAAATATGAGCAGTTCTTC	CATSSLLAGRKYEQFF
TRBD1	TRBJ2-7	.	TRBV5-8	TGTGCCAGCAGCCCACGACAGGGGTACGTAAGCTACGAGCAGTACTTC	CASSPRQGYVSYEQYF
.	TRBJ2-1	.	TRBV5-6	TGTGCCAGCAACATGATCCTAGGCCAATCCTACAATGAGCAGTTCTTC	CASNMILGQSYNEQFF
.	TRBJ2-1	.	TRBV5-8	TGTGCCAGCAGCTTGCAGGGTTTTGTGGTCAATGAGCAGTTCTTC	CASSLQGFVVNEQFF
TRBD2	TRBJ2-1	.	TRBV5-1	TGCGCCAGCAGCTTGGTAGGCCTAGCGGGAGAGCAGTTCTTC	CASSLVGLAGEQFF
TRBD1	TRBJ1-1	.	TRBV4-1	TGCGCCAGCAGCCAAGAAACCCCGGGACAGGGCGGGGGGATGAACACTGAAGCTTTCTTT	CASSQETPGQGGGMNTEAFF
TRBD2	TRBJ2-3	.	TRBV9	TGTGCCAGCAGCGTAGAAGCGACTAGCGGGAGCACAGATACGCAGTATTTT	CASSVEATSGSTDTQYF
TRBD1	TRBJ2-1	.	TRBV10-1	TGCGCCAGCAGCTCCGGGACAGGGGGCAATGAGCAGTTCTTC	CASSSGTGGNEQFF
.	TRBJ2-7	.	TRBV18	TGTGCCAGCTCACCACGGGGGCGGACTGCAACCTACGAGCAGTACTTC	CASSPRGRTATYEQYF